This T cell receptor (beta chain) emerged from a study of tumor-infiltrating lymphocytes in primary liver carcinoma. As for this clonotype: The junction does not match germline at one end; this may be a read error.

The researchers produced TCR beta cDNA from about 510 ng total RNA with a constant-region primer. ARM-PCR, slightly modified, supplied the TCR beta libraries through three nested multiplex PCR rounds. For approximately 11 cycles apiece, the opening two PCR rounds ran with TRBV1-TRBV30 forward primers and a C-beta reverse primer. From the multiplex PCR reads, TCRdb called clonotypes with MiXCR, one entry per CDR3 protein. Here the sample spans approximately 99,000 distinct CDR3 sequences, more than 60% being singletons. DNA and RNA were both co-extracted from around 20-30 mg of bulk tissue that had not been sorted. With chronic HBV infection, the patients were also treatment-naive. The CDR3 has 17 amino acids. Germline CDR1 reads MNHNY; CDR2 reads SVGAGI (reference sequence).

This TCR was recovered from an older woman with primary liver carcinoma and hepatitis B virus infection. The J gene is TRBJ2-7, the V gene TRBV6-6, with TRBD2 identical over 9 bases. Material: liver tumor tissue from sampling region 5. Regarding subset: tumor region T5, tumor centre. CDR3 nucleotide sequence: TGTGTCAGCATTACTAGCGGGCAAACTTGGGGACACTACGAGCAGTACTTC. It yields the protein CVSITSGQTWGHYEQYF.